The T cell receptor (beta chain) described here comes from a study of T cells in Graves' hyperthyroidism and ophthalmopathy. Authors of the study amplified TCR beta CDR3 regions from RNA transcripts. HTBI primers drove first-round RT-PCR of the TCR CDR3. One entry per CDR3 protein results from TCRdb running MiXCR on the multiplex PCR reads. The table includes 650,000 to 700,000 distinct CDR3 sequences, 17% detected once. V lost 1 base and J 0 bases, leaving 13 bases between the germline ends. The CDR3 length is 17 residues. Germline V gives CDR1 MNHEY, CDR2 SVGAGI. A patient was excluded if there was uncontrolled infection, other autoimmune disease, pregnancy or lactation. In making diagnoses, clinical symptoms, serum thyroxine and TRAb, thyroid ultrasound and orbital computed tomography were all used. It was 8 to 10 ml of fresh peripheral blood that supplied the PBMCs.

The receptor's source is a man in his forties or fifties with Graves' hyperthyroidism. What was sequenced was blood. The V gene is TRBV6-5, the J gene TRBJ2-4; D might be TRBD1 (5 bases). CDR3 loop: CASSYWGNRLAKNIQYF. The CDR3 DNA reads TGTGCCAGCAGTTACTGGGGCAACCGTCTAGCCAAAAACATTCAGTACTTC.